One TCR beta chain is described in this entry. Its antigen is unidentified. The sample belongs to a study of shared clonotypes between healthy human individuals. The germline gives CDR1 SGHRS, CDR2 YFSETQ. This CDR3 is 16 amino acids long. The V end was cut by 4 bases, the J end by 3 bases, with 16 bases between. Libraries were prepared by immunoSEQ multiplex PCR; TCRdb keeps only in-frame clonotypes and omits some of them. Of about 980,000 clones listed, around three quarters are singletons. Study results and limitations: Clonotypes that were shared across a handful of donors made up approximately 5.1% of naive CD4 clonotypes.

The chain has TRBV5-1 and TRBJ2-2, with D possibly matching TRBD1 (5 bases). The sequenced material came from memory CD4+ T cells sorted from blood. Subset defined: CD45RA-negative fraction. The clonotype originates from a man between 18 and 29 years old in good health. The CDR3 loop reads CASSGRVAGDTGELFF. In nucleotides, the CDR3 is TGCGCCAGCAGCGGCAGGGTAGCTGGGGACACCGGGGAGCTGTTTTTT. The full variable domain, in which reference TRBV5-1 and TRBJ2-2 provide the parts outside the CDR3, is KAGVTQTPRYLIKTRGQQVTLSCSPISGHRSVSWYQQTPGQGLQFLFEYFSETQRNKGNFPGRFSGRQFSNSRSEMNVSTLELGDSALYLCASSGRVAGDTGELFFGEGSRLTVL.